This T cell receptor (beta chain) was captured in a study of cytomegalovirus exposure and HLA in healthy donors. Study-level points and caveats: In a later analysis, TCR beta V- and J-gene trimming was associated with a missense DCLRE1C variant. Equally common other TCR beta chains were less clonally expanded than HLA-associated ones, a later analysis found. Later analysis suggested most CMV-associated TCR beta chains were HLA-restricted.

On this clone: Its antigen is as yet unknown.

The CDR3 has 14 residues. V lost 5 bases, J lost 3 bases, and 6 bases stayed unmatched. The V gene's germline CDR1 is SNHLY and CDR2 FYNNEI. PCR amplification relied on 60 Vbeta primers (plus 13 Jbeta primers). Some clones are missing from TCRdb's copy, which holds only in-frame ones; the method was immunoSEQ multiplex PCR. The sample lists 150,000 to 200,000 clones; around four fifths were seen once. The sample comprised PBMCs. This sequence was found in a woman in her 30s in good health and CMV-seronegative. The J gene is TRBJ2-7, the V gene TRBV2, with 8 positions matching TRBD1. CDR3 amino acids: CASSTQGVNYEQYF. The CDR3 DNA follows: TGTGCCAGCAGTACACAGGGGGTCAACTACGAGCAGTACTTC.